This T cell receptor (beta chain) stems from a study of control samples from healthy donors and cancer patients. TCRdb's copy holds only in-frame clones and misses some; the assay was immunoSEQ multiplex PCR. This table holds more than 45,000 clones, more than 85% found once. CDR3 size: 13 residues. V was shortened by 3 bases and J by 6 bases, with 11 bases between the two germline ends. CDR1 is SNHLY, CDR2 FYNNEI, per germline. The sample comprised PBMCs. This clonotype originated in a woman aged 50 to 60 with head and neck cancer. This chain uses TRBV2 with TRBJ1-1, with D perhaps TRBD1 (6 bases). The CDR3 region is CASSELRQAEAFF. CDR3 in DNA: TGTGCCAGCAGTGAGTTACGACAGGCTGAAGCTTTCTTT.